These 31 T cell receptor beta chains came from one sample sequenced in a study of shared clonotypes between healthy human individuals. Data came from immunoSEQ multiplex PCR; TCRdb stores just in-frame clones and leaves some out. The table shows some 1 million clones, with about 74% occurring only once. Sequencing was performed on memory CD4+ T cells sorted from blood. This sample's subset: CD45RA-negative fraction. These TCRs come from a young man in good health.

The V and J genes are TRBV10-3 and TRBJ2-5; 7 bases fit TRBD1. The CDR3 consists of 15 residues. Germline loops: CDR1 ENHRY, CDR2 SYGVKD. V lost 7 bases to trimming and J lost 5 bases; unmatched junction nucleotides: 13. Written as DNA, the CDR3 is TGTGCCATCAACTCTCGACAGGGTAATTGGGAGACCCAGTACTTC. Translating gives CAINSRQGNWETQYF.

The chain is built from TRBV9 and TRBJ2-1; weak D call: TRBD1 (5 bases). Per the germline V gene, CDR1 is SGDLS and CDR2 is YYNGEE. The CDR3 has 18 amino acids. The V end was cut by 2 bases, the J end by 1 base, with 19 bases between. The CDR3 region is CASSVARAPLRSYNEQFF. DNA of the CDR3: TGTGCCAGCAGCGTCGCCAGGGCTCCCCTTCGGTCCTACAATGAGCAGTTCTTC.

This chain uses TRBV6-5 with TRBJ2-2; D is unclear. The CDR3 spans 14 residues. From germline, CDR1 is MNHEY and CDR2 SVGAGI. The V and J ends lost 2 bases and 5 bases respectively, with 9 bases between them. The CDR3 spells CASSYRTSTGELFF. CDR3 bases: TGTGCCAGCAGTTACAGGACCTCTACCGGGGAGCTGTTTTTT.

The chain has TRBV10-3 and TRBJ2-2; D is uncertain. CDR1 and CDR2 from the germline V gene are ENHRY and SYGVKD. The CDR3 runs to 11 residues. The V gene lost 2 bases and the J gene lost 7 bases, with 2 bases spanning the gap. The chain's CDR3 is CAISESGELFF. CDR3 coding DNA: TGTGCCATCAGTGAGAGCGGGGAGCTGTTTTTT.

This clone appeared once. The rearrangement uses TRBV5-1 and TRBJ1-3; the match to TRBD1 covers 8 bases. CDR1 SGHRS and CDR2 YFSETQ come from the germline V gene. The CDR3 has 14 residues. Germline trimming cut 4 bases from V and 3 bases from J; bases unmatched to any gene: 3. In DNA, the CDR3 is TGCGCCAGCAGCCGTGACAGGGGTGGAAACACCATATATTTT. This codes for CASSRDRGGNTIYF.

This chain connects TRBV5-1 to TRBJ2-7, with no clear D. CDR1 is SGHRS and CDR2 is YFSETQ in the germline V gene. Trimming stripped 4 bases from V and 5 bases from J, with 13 bases between. The CDR3 contains 13 residues. CDR3 protein: CASSGQEYHEQYF. CDR3 nucleotide sequence: TGCGCCAGCAGCGGGCAGGAGTACCACGAGCAGTACTTC.

This clone has at least ten counts. V gene TRBV5-6 combines with J gene TRBJ1-5; no clear D gene. V was clipped by 3 bases and J by 4 bases, with 8 bases between them. The CDR3 is 13 amino acids. Germline loops: CDR1 SGHDT, CDR2 YYEEEE. CDR3 sequence: CASSYEDNQPQHF. The CDR3 DNA follows: TGTGCCAGCAGCTATGAAGATAATCAGCCCCAGCATTTT.

The chain joins TRBV10-2 to TRBJ2-2, with 7 bases matching TRBD2. J lost 7 bases, V lost 3 bases, and 2 bases had no gene match. Germline lookup yields CDR1 WSHSY and CDR2 SAAADI. CDR3 length equals 13 residues. CDR3: CASSESGGGELFF. CDR3 nucleotide sequence: TGCGCCAGCAGTGAATCGGGAGGCGGGGAGCTGTTTTTT.

This clone was picked up one time. The chain joins TRBV7-2 to TRBJ2-5; 9 nucleotides match TRBD2. CDR3 length: 15 residues. Germline-derived CDR1 and CDR2 are SGHTA and FQGNSA. The junction had 4 bases not matched to a gene; V was cut back by 1 base and J by 4 bases. The CDR3 coding sequence is TGTGCCAGCAGCTTAGTGGGTAGCGGGAGAGAGACCCAGTACTTC. Translating gives CASSLVGSGRETQYF.

V is TRBV19 and J is TRBJ1-1; 11 nucleotides align to TRBD1. Germline CDR1 and CDR2: LNHDA and SQIVND (reference sequence). The CDR3 has 14 amino acids. The V and J ends lost 10 bases and 7 bases, in that order; junction bases with no gene match: 11. The CDR3 bases are TGTGCCACCTTATCGGACAGGGGGCATGGTGAAGCTTTCTTT. Protein: CATLSDRGHGEAFF.

The J gene is TRBJ1-4, the V gene TRBV10-3; tentative D call: TRBD1 (5 bases). Germline V gene sequence: CDR1 ENHRY, CDR2 SYGVKD. CDR3 size: 13 residues. With 0 bases removed from V and 12 bases from J, the gap between germline ends came to 11 bases. The CDR3 region has the DNA TGTGCCATCAGTGAGTCTTACGGGGGGGAACTGTTTTTT. It is translated as CAISESYGGELFF.

The V call is TRBV30, the J call TRBJ2-7; D gene uncertain. This CDR3 is 12 amino acids long. V lost 0 bases and J 6 bases, leaving 9 bases between the germline ends. Looked up from germline, CDR1 is GTSNPN and CDR2 is SVGIG (reference sequence). CDR3 sequence reads: CAWSVQRVEQYF. The CDR3 DNA reads TGTGCCTGGAGTGTCCAGCGTGTCGAGCAGTACTTC. The variable domain in full, with the rest retrieved from reference TRBV30 and TRBJ2-7, is SQTIHQWPATLVQPVGSPLSLECTVEGTSNPNLYWYRQAAGRGLQLLFYSVGIGQISSEVPQNLSASRPQDRQFILSSKKLLLSDSGFYLCAWSVQRVEQYFGPGTRLTVT.

The V call is TRBV6-1, the J call TRBJ1-5; 7 nucleotides agree with TRBD1. The CDR3 length is 15 residues. V trimming: 4 bases; J trimming: 2 bases; junction bases outside the gene matches: 5. Looked up from germline, CDR1 is MNHNS and CDR2 is SASEGT. CDR3 amino acids: CASSGWQGGNQPQHF. CDR3 DNA sequence: TGTGCCAGCAGTGGCTGGCAGGGGGGCAATCAGCCCCAGCATTTT.

J is TRBJ2-3 and V is TRBV19, with 14 nucleotides matching TRBD2. Germline loops: CDR1 LNHDA, CDR2 SQIVND (reference sequence). V was pared by 3 bases and J by 6 bases, with 14 bases of the junction left unmatched. This CDR3 has 19 amino acids. The CDR3 loop reads CASSMTSGRARVVLDTQYF. The CDR3 DNA sequence: TGTGCCAGTAGTATGACTAGCGGGAGGGCCCGAGTAGTTCTCGATACGCAGTATTTT.

The chain recombines TRBV6-1 with TRBJ2-3, with D perhaps given as TRBD1 or TRBD2 (5 bases each). Trimming cost V 6 bases and J 8 bases, with 18 bases left between them. The length of the CDR3 is 14 residues. Germline V gives CDR1 MNHNS, CDR2 SASEGT. CDR3 nucleotides: TGTGCCAGCAGGGGGGAACTTGGGGGTGCTACGCAGTATTTT. It yields the protein CASRGELGGATQYF.

The chain links TRBV10-3 to TRBJ2-1, with TRBD2 matching 14 bases. This CDR3 has 15 amino acids. The junction had 5 bases not matched to a gene; V was cut back by 6 bases and J by 7 bases. The germline gives CDR1 ENHRY, CDR2 SYGVKD. The CDR3 bases are TGTGCCATCAGCCAAGGACTAGCGGGAGGAAATGAGCAGTTCTTC. Its protein is CAISQGLAGGNEQFF.

This chain joins TRBV2 and TRBJ1-2; a possible D gene is TRBD1 (5 bases). V was shortened by 4 bases and J by 7 bases, with 16 bases between the two germline ends. Germline CDR1 reads SNHLY; CDR2 reads FYNNEI. There are 14 residues in the CDR3. CDR3 protein: CASSGQSPRSGYTF. DNA for the CDR3: TGTGCCAGCAGTGGACAGTCCCCTCGGTCTGGCTACACCTTC.

The chain uses TRBV5-1 and TRBJ2-7; no clear D gene. Germline V gene lookup returns CDR1 SGHRS and CDR2 YFSETQ. This CDR3 spans 13 amino acids. Deletions cut 3 bases from V and 0 bases from J, with 7 bases between. The CDR3 region has the DNA TGCGCCAGCAGCTCCCCGCCCTCCTACGAGCAGTACTTC. This gives the protein CASSSPPSYEQYF.

The J gene is TRBJ2-2, the V gene TRBV7-9; TRBD1 agrees at 10 bases. J gave up 4 bases and V 3 bases, and 2 bases lay outside the gene matches. CDR3 length: 15 amino acids. Germline V gives CDR1 SEHNR, CDR2 FQNEAQ (reference sequence). For the CDR3, the DNA is TGTGCCAGCAGCTTGGGACAGGGGCGCACCGGGGAGCTGTTTTTT. Protein sequence: CASSLGQGRTGELFF.

This sequence joins TRBV7-9 and TRBJ1-5; 11 positions match TRBD1. CDR3 length equals 18 residues. The V and J ends lost 8 bases and 0 bases, in that order; junction bases with no gene match: 12. Germline values: CDR1 SEHNR, CDR2 FQNEAQ (reference sequence). This chain's CDR3 is CASERDRGIPFSNQPQHF. The CDR3 bases are TGTGCCAGCGAAAGGGACAGGGGGATCCCTTTTAGCAATCAGCCCCAGCATTTT.

The genes are TRBV10-2 and TRBJ1-6; weak D call: TRBD1 (5 bases). Per the germline V gene, CDR1 is WSHSY and CDR2 is SAAADI. The CDR3 sequence is 16 residues long. V was cut by 3 bases and J by 6 bases, with 15 bases left in between. The CDR3 protein is CASSDQGGLFNSPLHF. The CDR3 nucleotides read TGCGCCAGCAGTGACCAGGGAGGACTTTTTAATTCACCCCTCCACTTT.

The V and J genes are TRBV19 and TRBJ2-5; 13 positions match TRBD2. The CDR3 sequence is 16 residues long. CDR1 and CDR2 (germline): LNHDA, SQIVND (reference sequence). Unmatched junction bases numbered 6, after V lost 7 bases and J lost 1 base. As DNA, the CDR3 is TGTGCCAGTACCCAGGGACTAGCGGGGCGCCAAGAGACCCAGTACTTC. Its translation: CASTQGLAGRQETQYF.

This chain links TRBV30 with TRBJ2-1; weak D call: TRBD2 (5 bases). Germline V lookup: CDR1 GTSNPN, CDR2 SVGIG (reference sequence). The V end was cut by 1 base, the J end by 10 bases, with 17 bases between. This CDR3 spans 14 amino acids. The CDR3 DNA sequence: TGTGCCTGGAGTGGGGCCAGCCGGACTTCCGAGCAGTTCTTC. Its protein product is CAWSGASRTSEQFF.

The chain employs TRBV5-1 and TRBJ1-2, with TRBD1 as a possible D gene (5 bases). This CDR3 comprises 17 residues. V lost 4 bases and J lost 1, with 20 bases in between. Germline CDR1 and CDR2: SGHRS and YFSETQ. The CDR3 DNA follows: TGCGCCAGCAGCAGTATTGGGTCGGGCAGGGTTAACTATGGCTACACCTTC. Protein sequence: CASSSIGSGRVNYGYTF.

This clone has a single count. The chain couples TRBV7-6 to TRBJ2-6; D is ambiguous. V lost 5 bases and J 1 base, leaving 9 bases between the germline ends. This CDR3 spans 15 amino acids. Germline CDR1 reads SGHVS; CDR2 reads FNYEAQ. CDR3 in DNA: TGTGCCAGCAGCCCCGCGTTATCTGGGGCCAACGTCCTGACTTTC. This encodes CASSPALSGANVLTF.

This clone was recorded at least ten times. This chain joins TRBV5-8 and TRBJ2-7, with D unclear. Germline V gives CDR1 SGHTS, CDR2 YDEGEE. The V end lost 4 bases, the J end lost 3 bases, and 8 bases lay between the germline ends. The CDR3 covers 12 residues. Here the CDR3 DNA reads TGTGCCAGCAGCGTTTTGGTCTACGAGCAGTACTTC. Protein product: CASSVLVYEQYF. The full variable domain, in which reference TRBV5-8 and TRBJ2-7 provide the parts outside the CDR3, is EAGVTQSPTHLIKTRGQQATLRCSPISGHTSVYWYQQALGLGLQFLLWYDEGEERNRGNFPPRFSGRQFPNYSSELNVNALELEDSALYLCASSVLVYEQYFGPGTRLTVT.

The V gene is TRBV7-9, the J gene TRBJ2-7; D may be TRBD1 (5 bases). Germline V gene sequence: CDR1 SEHNR, CDR2 FQNEAQ (reference sequence). Trimming took off 2 bases at V and 6 bases at J, with 17 bases between the two ends. The CDR3 has 15 amino acids. The CDR3 DNA reads as TGTGCCAGCAGCTTATTGGGCGACAGTCTTATCGAGCAGTACTTC. Encoded protein: CASSLLGDSLIEQYF.

This clone was counted only a few times. Other nucleotide sequences from this sample produce the same CDR3. This chain links TRBV7-2 with TRBJ2-5; 9 bases are a match to TRBD2. J was trimmed by 4 bases and V by 1 base; bases with no gene match: 1. This CDR3 spans 14 amino acids. CDR1 SGHTA and CDR2 FQGNSA come from the germline V gene. Here the CDR3 DNA reads TGTGCCAGCAGCTTAGGCGGGGGGGTAGAGACCCAGTACTTC. As protein: CASSLGGGVETQYF.

The chain combines TRBV5-4 with TRBJ2-2, with a weak D call TRBD1 (5 bases). The CDR3 extends over 15 amino acids. The V end was cut by 4 bases, the J end by 1 base, with 11 bases between. Germline V gene sequence: CDR1 SGHNT, CDR2 YYREEE (reference sequence). CDR3 nucleotide sequence: TGTGCCAGCAGCCCGAAAGGGGAGAACACCGGGGAGCTGTTTTTT. This translates into CASSPKGENTGELFF.

The chain couples TRBV11-2 to TRBJ1-3, with TRBD1 matching 8 bases. Germline V gene lookup returns CDR1 SGHAT and CDR2 FQNNGV. This CDR3 spans 15 amino acids. Trimming cost V 4 bases and J 2 bases; bases outside gene matches: 4. Here the CDR3 DNA reads TGTGCCAGCAGCTCTCAGGGGGCAGCTGGAAACACCATATATTTT. This encodes CASSSQGAAGNTIYF.

This chain connects TRBV2 to TRBJ2-1; D gene ambiguous. The V end lost 2 bases, the J end lost 8 bases, and 16 bases lay between the germline ends. The CDR3 extends over 15 amino acids. Germline lookup yields CDR1 SNHLY and CDR2 FYNNEI. The CDR3 DNA reads as TGTGCCAGCAGTGAAATGTTGGTGAGTCGGGATGAGCAGTTCTTC. Protein sequence: CASSEMLVSRDEQFF.